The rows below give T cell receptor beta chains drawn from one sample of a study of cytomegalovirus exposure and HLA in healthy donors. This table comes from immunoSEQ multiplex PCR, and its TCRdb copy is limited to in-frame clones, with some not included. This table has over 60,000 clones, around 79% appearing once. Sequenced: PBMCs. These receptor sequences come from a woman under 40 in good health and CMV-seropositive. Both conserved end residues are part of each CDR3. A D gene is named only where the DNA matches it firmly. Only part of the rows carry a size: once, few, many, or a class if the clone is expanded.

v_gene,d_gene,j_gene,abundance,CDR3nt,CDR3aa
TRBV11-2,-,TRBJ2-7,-,TGTGCCAGCGGATCGAGACTCCCGAGCTCCTACGAGCAGTACTTC,CASGSRLPSSYEQYF
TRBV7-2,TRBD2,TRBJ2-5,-,TGTGCCAGCAGCTTCCCGACTAGCGGGAGGGAGGAGACCCAGTACTTC,CASSFPTSGREETQYF
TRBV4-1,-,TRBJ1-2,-,TGCGCCAGCAGCCAAGAGGGCAGCTTCTATGGCTACACCTTC,CASSQEGSFYGYTF
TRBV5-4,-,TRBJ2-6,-,TGTGCCAGCAGCCCCGAGATAACAGGGTCTGGGGCCAACGTCCTGACTTTC,CASSPEITGSGANVLTF
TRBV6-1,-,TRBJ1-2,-,TGTGCCAGCAACTCGGGGAAGGACTATGGCTACACCTTC,CASNSGKDYGYTF
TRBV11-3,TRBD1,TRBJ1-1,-,TGTGCCAGCAGCGCGGACAGGGTACTAACTTTCTTT,CASSADRVLTFF
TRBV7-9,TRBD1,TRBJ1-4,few,TGTGCCAGCAGCTTACGGTCGGACCTCCAGGGGGGTAATGAAAAACTGTTTTTT,CASSLRSDLQGGNEKLFF
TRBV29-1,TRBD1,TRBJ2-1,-,TGCAGCGTCGACAGGGAAAATGAGCAGTTCTTC,CSVDRENEQFF
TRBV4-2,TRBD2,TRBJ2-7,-,TGTGCCAGCAGCAAGTCATCAAAACTAGCGGGAGGGCCATTTGAGCAGTACTTC,CASSKSSKLAGGPFEQYF
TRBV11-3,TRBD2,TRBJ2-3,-,TGTGCCAGCAGCTTGGGACTAGCGGCCTACACAGATACGCAGTATTTT,CASSLGLAAYTDTQYF
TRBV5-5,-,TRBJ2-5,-,TGTGCCAGCAGCTCACTAGTCCCAGAGACCCAGTACTTC,CASSSLVPETQYF
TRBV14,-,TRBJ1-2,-,TGTGCCAGCAGCCAAAATCGCTATGGCTACACCTTC,CASSQNRYGYTF
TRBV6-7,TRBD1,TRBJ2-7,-,TGTGCCAGCAGTCACAGGGGCACCCCTAAATGCGATGATCAGTACTTC,CASSHRGTPKCDDQYF
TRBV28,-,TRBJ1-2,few,TGTGCCAGCAGTTCTTACAGGGTCTATGGCTACACCTTC,CASSSYRVYGYTF
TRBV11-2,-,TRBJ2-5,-,TGTGCCAGCAGCCGGGGGGAGACCCAGTACTTC,CASSRGETQYF
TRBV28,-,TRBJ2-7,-,TGTGCCAGCAGTTTGCTGTCAGGGAAGGGGAACGAGCAGTACTTC,CASSLLSGKGNEQYF
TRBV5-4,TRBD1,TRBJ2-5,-,TGTGCCAGCAGCTCGGCAATGGGACAGGCCCAAGAGACCCAGTACTTC,CASSSAMGQAQETQYF
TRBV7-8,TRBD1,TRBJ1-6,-,TGTGCCAGCAGCCGGGGGACAGGGGGTTATTCACCCCTCCACTTT,CASSRGTGGYSPLHF
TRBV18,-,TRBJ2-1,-,TGTGCCAGCTCACCGACTAGTGTAGAGCAGTTCTTC,CASSPTSVEQFF
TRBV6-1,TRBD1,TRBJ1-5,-,TGTGCCAGCAGTGAACGTAGACAGGGGTCCGATAGCAATCAGCCCCAGCATTTT,CASSERRQGSDSNQPQHF
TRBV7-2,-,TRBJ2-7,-,TGTGCCAGCAGCTTAGGGGACAACGAGCAGTACTTC,CASSLGDNEQYF
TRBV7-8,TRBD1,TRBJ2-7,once,TGTGCCAGCAGCTTACCAGGGGGATCCTCCTACGAGCAGTACTTC,CASSLPGGSSYEQYF
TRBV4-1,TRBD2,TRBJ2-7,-,TGCGCCAGCAGCCAAGTAGTATTAGGACTAGCGGGAGACGAGCAGTACTTC,CASSQVVLGLAGDEQYF
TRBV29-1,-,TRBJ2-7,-,TGCAGCGTGGAGGCACCGGGGACCTACGAGCAGTACTTC,CSVEAPGTYEQYF
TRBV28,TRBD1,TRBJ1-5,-,TGTGCCACCTCGGACAGGGCGAGTCAGCCCCAGCATTTT,CATSDRASQPQHF
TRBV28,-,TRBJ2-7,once,TGTGCCAGCAGTTTAGATTTGCGGAACGAGCAGTACTTC,CASSLDLRNEQYF
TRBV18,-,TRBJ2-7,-,TGTGCCAGCTCCCGGGACACTCAGGACGAGCAGTACTTC,CASSRDTQDEQYF
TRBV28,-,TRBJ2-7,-,TGTGCCAGCAGTTTGAGGCAGGGTCTTGGGGCCTACGAGCAGTACTTC,CASSLRQGLGAYEQYF
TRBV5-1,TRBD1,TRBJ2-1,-,TGCGCCAGCACAGAAAGGACAGGGGGGGGCTACAATGAGCAGTTCTTC,CASTERTGGGYNEQFF
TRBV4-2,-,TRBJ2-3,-,TGTGCCAGCAGCCAAGACAGGGGTTTCCTCACAGATACGCAGTATTTT,CASSQDRGFLTDTQYF
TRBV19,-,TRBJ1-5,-,TGTGCCAGTAGTATCCGGCCAGGAAATCAGCCCCAGCATTTT,CASSIRPGNQPQHF
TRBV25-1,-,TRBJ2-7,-,TGTGCCAGCAGTGAAGGGGGGAAAAACTACGAGCAGTACTTC,CASSEGGKNYEQYF
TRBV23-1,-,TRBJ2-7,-,TGCGCCAGCAGTCCTCTTCCCCAGGGTTATTTCTTC,CASSPLPQGYFF
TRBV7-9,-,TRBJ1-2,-,TGTGCCAGCAGCTTAGATGCAGACAGACCCTATGGCTACACCTTC,CASSLDADRPYGYTF
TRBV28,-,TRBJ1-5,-,TGTGCCAGCAGGGCTGGAGGGTACAGAGATGCCAATCAGCCCCAGCATTTT,CASRAGGYRDANQPQHF
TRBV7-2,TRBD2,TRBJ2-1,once,TGTGCCAGCAGCTTATCCGGGAGGAGTAACAATGAGCAGTTCTTC,CASSLSGRSNNEQFF
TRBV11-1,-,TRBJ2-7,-,TGTGCCAGCAGCTTAGTAGGGGTAAGCTCCTACGAGCAGTACTTC,CASSLVGVSSYEQYF
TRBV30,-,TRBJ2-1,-,TGTGCCTGGAGTGGGAGAGGCGGAGCATACAATGAGCAGTTCTTC,CAWSGRGGAYNEQFF
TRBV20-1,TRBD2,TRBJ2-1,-,TGCAGTGCTGGACTAGTCAATGAGCAGTTCTTC,CSAGLVNEQFF
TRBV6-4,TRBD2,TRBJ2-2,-,TGTGCCAGCAGTGACCCGGGGAGGGGAAAGGGGAAGCTGTTTTTT,CASSDPGRGKGKLFF
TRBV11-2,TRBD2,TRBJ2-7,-,TGTGCCAGCAGCTTGGGAGGGGTACAGTACTTC,CASSLGGVQYF
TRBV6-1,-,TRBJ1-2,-,TGTGCCAGCAGTGAAACAGGGTTCGTTGGCTACACCTTC,CASSETGFVGYTF
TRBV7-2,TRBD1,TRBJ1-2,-,TGTGCCAGCAGCCCTCGACAGGGAGCTAGCATGGGCTACACCTTC,CASSPRQGASMGYTF